A single T cell receptor beta chain is shown here with its context. This clone was detected ten times or more. What antigen it recognizes has not been identified. Qualities for individual bases were not recorded, and no much larger clone is one base off. In the prospective study, participants were about 18 to 89 years old, resided in about two dozen geographic areas of the United States, and were enrolled through a virtual design. Cohort assignment in the prospective study relied on participant-reported clinical history from a screening survey and a study questionnaire. Each participant in the prospective study had whole blood, serum and a nasopharyngeal or oropharyngeal swab collected by mobile phlebotomists. Over an approximately two-month period, participants in the prospective study had the option of providing additional blood draws and questionnaires. Before DNA extraction, blood samples from the prospective study were shipped at room temperature or frozen.

The CDR3, from cysteine to phenylalanine, totals 13 residues. The entry retains the CDR3 DNA only, 39 bases that are in frame from base 1. Cut back by 5 bases and 3 bases, the V and J ends lie 10 bases apart. TCRbeta CDR3 regions were amplified from genomic DNA by means of the immunoSEQ Assay, a bias-controlled multiplex PCR. In the paper's pipeline: The number of nucleated cells in each sample was estimated by amplification of reference gene primers within the assay. To quantify the absolute abundance of each unique TCRbeta CDR3 rearrangement, sequence reads were collapsed and filtered. For each sample, productive Simpson clonality was calculated by taking the square root of Simpson's diversity index across productive rearrangements. This immuneACCESS table, as held by TCRdb, lists in-frame sequences with V and J called but not all clones. Of the missing ones, under half trace to an unresolved V gene in checked studies; the others have no known cause. The V and J calls and the clone size are those of that table, but D and trimming were determined from the DNA. The sample contains 150,000 to 200,000 clones, 65% to 90% of them found a single time. Around 5.2% of the sample belongs to the ten largest clones.

These data are taken from a study of blood T cell repertoires in COVID-19 (dated by TCRdb to the early 2020s). For the wider study: Samples from collaborators originated in the United States, Italy and Spain and spanned both the acute and convalescent phases of COVID-19. The material from the prospective study consisted of cDNA or gDNA derived from T cells, B-cell-depleted T cells, or PBMCs. Deeply sampled blood TCRbeta repertoires from subjects exposed to, actively infected with, or recovered from COVID-19 were included in the dataset. HLA class I and class II types, where available, came from metadata supplied by the sample provider rather than from assay-based typing. Sample metadata almost always included a de-identified subject ID, COVID-19 status, age in years and sex. The repertoires were made available in a free public database intended to serve as a resource for research on the immune response to SARS-CoV-2. Samples came from the ongoing ImmuneRACE study (first 160 participants) plus 1,254 subjects from 6 global collaborators.

What the research found in general, with its limitations: Clinical and demographic metadata were provided uncurated, with the amount varying by source and participant.

The chain links TRBV12-3 or TRBV12-4 with TRBJ1-1; TRBD1 is a weak D gene call, 5 bases matching. The receptor's source is a woman in her sixties with acute COVID-19. Sequenced material: PBMCs or T cells enriched from blood (not recorded which). The nucleotide sequence is TGTGCCAGCAGTCTCCTAGGGGACACTGAAGCTTTCTTT. Its protein reads: CASSLLGDTEAFF.